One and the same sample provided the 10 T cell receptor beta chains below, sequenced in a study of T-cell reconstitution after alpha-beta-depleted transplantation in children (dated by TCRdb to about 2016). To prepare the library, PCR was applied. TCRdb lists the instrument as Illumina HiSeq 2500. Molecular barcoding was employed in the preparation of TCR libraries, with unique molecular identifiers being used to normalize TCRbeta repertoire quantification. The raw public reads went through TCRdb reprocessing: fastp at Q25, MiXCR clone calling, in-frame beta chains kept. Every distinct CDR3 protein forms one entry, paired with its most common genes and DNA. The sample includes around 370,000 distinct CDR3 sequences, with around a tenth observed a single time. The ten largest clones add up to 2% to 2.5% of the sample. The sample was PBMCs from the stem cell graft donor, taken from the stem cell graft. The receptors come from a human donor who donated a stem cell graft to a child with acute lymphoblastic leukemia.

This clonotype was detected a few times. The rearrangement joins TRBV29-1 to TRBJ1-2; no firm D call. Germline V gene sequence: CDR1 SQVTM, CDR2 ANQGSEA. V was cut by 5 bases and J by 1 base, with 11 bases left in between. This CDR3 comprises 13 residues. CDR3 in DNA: TGCAGCGTTACCGAGGGATTTAACTATGGCTACACCTTC. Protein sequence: CSVTEGFNYGYTF.

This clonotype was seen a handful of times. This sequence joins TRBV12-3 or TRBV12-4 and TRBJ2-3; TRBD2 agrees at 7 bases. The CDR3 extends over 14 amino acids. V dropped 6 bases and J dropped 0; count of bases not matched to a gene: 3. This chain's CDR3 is CASRLSGSTDTQYF. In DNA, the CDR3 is TGTGCCAGCAGGCTTAGCGGGAGCACAGATACGCAGTATTTT.

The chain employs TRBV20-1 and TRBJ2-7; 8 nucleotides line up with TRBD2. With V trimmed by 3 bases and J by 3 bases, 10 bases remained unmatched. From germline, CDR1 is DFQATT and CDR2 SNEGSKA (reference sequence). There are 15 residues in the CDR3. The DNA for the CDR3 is TGCAGTGCTAGTACCGGGGGGGCGCGGGACTACGAGCAGTACTTC. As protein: CSASTGGARDYEQYF.

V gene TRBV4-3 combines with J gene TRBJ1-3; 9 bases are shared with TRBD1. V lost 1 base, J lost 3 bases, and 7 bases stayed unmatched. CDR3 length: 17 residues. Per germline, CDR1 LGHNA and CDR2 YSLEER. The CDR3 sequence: CASSQAGTGIIGNTIYF. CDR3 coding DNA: TGCGCCAGCAGCCAAGCCGGGACAGGGATTATTGGAAACACCATATATTTT.

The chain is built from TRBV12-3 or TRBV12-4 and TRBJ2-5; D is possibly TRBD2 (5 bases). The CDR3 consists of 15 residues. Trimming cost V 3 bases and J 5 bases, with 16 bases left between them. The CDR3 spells CASSLSGEPLETQYF. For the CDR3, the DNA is TGTGCCAGCAGTTTGAGTGGGGAGCCTTTGGAGACCCAGTACTTC.

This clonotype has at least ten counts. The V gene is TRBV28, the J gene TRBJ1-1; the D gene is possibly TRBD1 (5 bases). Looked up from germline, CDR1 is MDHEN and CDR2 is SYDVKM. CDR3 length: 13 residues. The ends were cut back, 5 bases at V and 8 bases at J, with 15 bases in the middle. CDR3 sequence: CASSLSGTVEAFF. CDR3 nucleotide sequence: TGTGCCAGCAGTCTTTCTGGGACCGTAGAAGCTTTCTTT. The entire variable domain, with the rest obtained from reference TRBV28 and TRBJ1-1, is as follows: DVKVTQSSRYLVKRTGEKVFLECVQDMDHENMFWYRQDPGLGLRLIYFSYDVKMKEKGDIPEGYSVSREKKERFSLILESASTNQTSMYLCASSLSGTVEAFFGQGTRLTVV.

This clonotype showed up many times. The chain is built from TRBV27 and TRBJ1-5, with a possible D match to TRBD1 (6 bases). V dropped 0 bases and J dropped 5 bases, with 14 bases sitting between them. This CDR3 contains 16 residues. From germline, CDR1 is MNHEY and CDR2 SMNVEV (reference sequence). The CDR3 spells CASSLSAGARDQPQHF. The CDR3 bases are TGTGCCAGCAGTTTATCGGCAGGGGCAAGGGATCAGCCCCAGCATTTT.

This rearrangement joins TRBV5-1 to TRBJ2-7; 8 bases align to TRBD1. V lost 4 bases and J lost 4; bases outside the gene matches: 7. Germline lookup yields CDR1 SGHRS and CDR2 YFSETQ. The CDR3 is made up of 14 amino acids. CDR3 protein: CASSTQGAEYEQYF. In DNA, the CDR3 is TGCGCCAGCAGCACTCAGGGGGCCGAGTACGAGCAGTACTTC.

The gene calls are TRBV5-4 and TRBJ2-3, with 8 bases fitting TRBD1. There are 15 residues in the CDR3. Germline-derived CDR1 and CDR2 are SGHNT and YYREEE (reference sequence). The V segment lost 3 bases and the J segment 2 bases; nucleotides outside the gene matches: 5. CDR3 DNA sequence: TGTGCCAGCAGCTCCGGACAGGGCCACACAGATACGCAGTATTTT. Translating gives CASSSGQGHTDTQYF.

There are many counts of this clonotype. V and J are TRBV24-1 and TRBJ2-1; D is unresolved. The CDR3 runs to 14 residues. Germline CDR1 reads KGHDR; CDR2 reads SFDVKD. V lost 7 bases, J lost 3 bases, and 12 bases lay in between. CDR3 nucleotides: TGTGCCACCAGCCTTGACTCGGGCTACAATGAGCAGTTCTTC. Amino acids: CATSLDSGYNEQFF.